A selection of T cell receptor beta chains follows, all from one sample in a study of blood T cell repertoires in COVID-19. The method was immunoSEQ multiplex PCR; TCRdb's version includes in-frame clones alone and lacks a portion of them. Seen here are 90,000 to 110,000 clones, 65% to 90% observed once, and the top ten hold about 3.8%. What was sequenced was peripheral blood. The receptors stem from a man aged 50-59 years with acute or convalescent COVID-19. The CDR3 runs from the conserved cysteine through the conserved F or W. The order of the fields is V gene, J gene, D gene, CDR3 protein. The D gene is left open where the match is weak.

v_gene: TRBV28; j_gene: TRBJ2-1; d_gene: NA; CDR3aa: CASSSHQGGEQFF
v_gene: TRBV12-3/TRBV12-4; j_gene: TRBJ2-7; d_gene: NA; CDR3aa: CASSPGSGKYF
v_gene: TRBV30; j_gene: TRBJ1-1; d_gene: NA; CDR3aa: CAWSQGLGAEAFF
v_gene: TRBV2; j_gene: TRBJ2-1; d_gene: TRBD2; CDR3aa: CASAHRREPPYNEQFF
v_gene: TRBV6-6; j_gene: TRBJ2-3; d_gene: TRBD2; CDR3aa: CASSYRGGSTDTQYF
v_gene: TRBV5-1; j_gene: TRBJ2-5; d_gene: NA; CDR3aa: CASSLDRETQYF
v_gene: TRBV7-3; j_gene: TRBJ2-2; d_gene: TRBD2; CDR3aa: CASSPTAGETGELFF
v_gene: TRBV4-2; j_gene: TRBJ1-1; d_gene: NA; CDR3aa: CASSQDTGQGTEAFF
v_gene: TRBV19; j_gene: TRBJ1-5; d_gene: TRBD1; CDR3aa: CASSLGQLGQPQHF
v_gene: TRBV3-1/TRBV3-2; j_gene: TRBJ2-7; d_gene: TRBD2; CDR3aa: CASSQGSGSGYEQYF
v_gene: TRBV15; j_gene: TRBJ1-5; d_gene: TRBD1; CDR3aa: CATSRDQGDRGHQPQHF
v_gene: TRBV11-1; j_gene: TRBJ1-2; d_gene: TRBD1; CDR3aa: CASSSSGTGGGYTF
v_gene: TRBV28; j_gene: TRBJ1-2; d_gene: TRBD1; CDR3aa: CASSLQGADYGYTF
v_gene: TRBV4-1; j_gene: TRBJ2-2; d_gene: TRBD2; CDR3aa: CASSQFGGTNTGELFF
v_gene: TRBV2; j_gene: TRBJ1-6; d_gene: TRBD1; CDR3aa: CASSGTGFSPLHF
v_gene: TRBV18; j_gene: TRBJ1-5; d_gene: NA; CDR3aa: CASSQIGGADQPQHF
v_gene: TRBV20-1; j_gene: TRBJ1-2; d_gene: NA; CDR3aa: CSATTDYGYTF
v_gene: TRBV2; j_gene: TRBJ1-1; d_gene: NA; CDR3aa: CASALTGMNTEAFF
v_gene: TRBV6-2/TRBV6-3; j_gene: TRBJ1-5; d_gene: NA; CDR3aa: CASSYGGTQPQHF